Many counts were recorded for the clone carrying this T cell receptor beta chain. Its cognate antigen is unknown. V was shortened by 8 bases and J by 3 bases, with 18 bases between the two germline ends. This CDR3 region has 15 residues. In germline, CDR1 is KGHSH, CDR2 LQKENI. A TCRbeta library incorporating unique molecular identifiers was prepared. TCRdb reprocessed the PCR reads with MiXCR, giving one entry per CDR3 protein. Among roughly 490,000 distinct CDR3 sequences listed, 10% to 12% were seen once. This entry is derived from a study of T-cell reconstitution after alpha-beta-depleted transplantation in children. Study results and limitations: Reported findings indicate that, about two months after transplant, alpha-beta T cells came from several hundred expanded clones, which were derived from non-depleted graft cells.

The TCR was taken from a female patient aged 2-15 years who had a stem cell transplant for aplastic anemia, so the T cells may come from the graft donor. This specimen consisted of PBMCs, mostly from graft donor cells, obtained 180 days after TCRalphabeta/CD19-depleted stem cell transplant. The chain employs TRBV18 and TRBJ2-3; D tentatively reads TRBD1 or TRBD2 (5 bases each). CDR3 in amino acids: CASSPQGGGTDTQYF. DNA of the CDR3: TGTGCCAGCAGCCCCCAGGGTGGGGGAACAGATACGCAGTATTTT.